This T cell receptor beta chain originates from a study of T cells in Graves' hyperthyroidism and ophthalmopathy (dated by TCRdb to the late 2010s). Regarding the complete study: TCR V-J signatures able to tell the groups apart were searched for in a discovery cohort of some 97 patients, of whom under 45 had Graves' ophthalmopathy and around 58 had stable Graves' hyperthyroidism. Whether ophthalmopathy could be predicted prospectively was tested in an independent validation cohort made up of approximately 19 hyperthyroidism patients plus 17 patients who later progressed to ophthalmopathy. The paper describes TCR Vbeta CDR3 sequencing of some 130 peripheral blood samples, made up of around 41 ophthalmopathy patients, around 78 hyperthyroidism patients and approximately 17 progressor patients. In six Graves' hyperthyroidism patients, the study also compared T-cell repertoires from thyroid tissue with T-cell repertoires from blood. After sampling, hyperthyroidism patients received methimazole starting at 30 mg daily, and ophthalmopathy patients received high-dose intravenous methylprednisolone. The approximately 97 discovery patients were randomly divided into training and test sets at a 7:3 ratio. The full study reports these points: Sample size was not statistically predetermined, and investigators were not blinded to group allocation. A model built on a 13 V-J signature distinguished ophthalmopathy from stable hyperthyroidism, reaching 85% to 90% sensitivity and 81% to 83% specificity in cross-validation and 80%/75% in testing. Most expanded thyroid clonotypes (frequency above 0.001) were also detected in blood, a finding suggesting that blood repertoires may reflect thyroid immune responses. During validation, the model predicted progression to ophthalmopathy a median of about 6.5 months ahead of onset, with 60% to 71% sensitivity and 72% to 80% specificity.

The V end gives up 6 bases and the J end 5 bases, leaving 10 bases in the junction not matched to a gene. Counted from cysteine to phenylalanine, this CDR3 has 14 amino acids. Only the CDR3 part of the read is kept: 42 bases, read in frame from the first base. Based on the germline V gene (reference sequence), the CDR1 and CDR2 sequences are DFQATT and SNEGSKA. Stable Graves' hyperthyroidism was defined as the absence of progression to ophthalmopathy over 18 months of follow-up. Hyperthyroidism patients were newly diagnosed, had a disease duration of under 2 months, and were aged 18 to 65 years. Any patient with an uncontrolled infection, another autoimmune disease, pregnancy or lactation was excluded. Clinical symptoms, serum thyroxine and TRAb, thyroid ultrasound, and orbital computed tomography formed the basis for the diagnoses. Total RNA was extracted with Trizol reagent, and quality was checked on an Agilent 2100 Bioanalyzer.

In its sample, this clonotype was seen many times. Its specific antigen is unknown. The sample holds no much larger clone one base away, and base qualities are not on file. The TCR beta CDR3 regions were amplified from RNA transcripts. A first-round RT-PCR of the TCR CDR3 used the HTBI primer set with the Qiagen OneStep RT-PCR kit. Libraries were constructed in a second round of multiplex PCR, after which size selection and purification were performed. Sequencing of the libraries was done on an Illumina HiSeq2000 using paired-end 100 bp reads. For the original study's pipeline: SOAPnuke was used to process the raw data, with reads discarded if the reads contained adapters or uncalled bases, had a mean Phred below 15, or lacked an exact constant-primer or identifier match. COPE v1.2.5 was used to merge high-quality paired reads, and clonotypes were defined as unique nucleotide sequences. MiTCR v1.1 was used to align the clonotypes against IMGT TRBV, TRBD and TRBJ reference segments. The analysis was restricted to V-J combinations with a frequency above 0.0001, which together covered 99.2% of the repertoires. The TCS score was defined as the ratio of F50 (clonal expansion) to E x V (chaos), calculated using BLOSUM62-based TCRdist between CDR3 peptides within each V-J. Welch's t-statistics and random forest reduced 500 to 550 V-J features to 13, which were used in a naive Bayes classifier (R e1071). The Morisita-Horn index was used to measure how similar the thyroid and blood repertoires were. Starting from the raw public reads, TCRdb applied fastp trimming at Q25, assembled clones with MiXCR and retained in-frame beta chains. Entries that share a CDR3 protein sequence are merged under the most common genes and DNA. These V and J calls derive from TCRdb rather than the authors' analysis. Here the sample has about 98,000 distinct CDR3 sequences; about 40% occur a single time. 10% of the sample is taken by the ten largest.

The chain joins TRBV20-1 to TRBJ1-2; TRBD1 fits 9 bases in the junction. The TCR comes from a woman under 40 with Graves' hyperthyroidism. The sequenced sample consisted of peripheral blood or thyroid tissue (not recorded which). The DNA is as follows: TGCAGTGCGGGACAGGGCCCAAGAACTTATGGCTACACCTTC. It encodes CSAGQGPRTYGYTF.